Presented here are 4 T cell receptor beta chains from one specimen sequenced in a study of blood T cells in healthy people across ages. Primed by a sample-barcoded 5' primer and a J-beta primer mix, a second PCR proceeded for 7 to 11 cycles. TCRdb analysed the 5' RACE reads with MiXCR anew, one entry per CDR3 protein. The profile shows some 1.5 million distinct CDR3 sequences, roughly 27% of them singletons. Sequencing input: blood. Every receptor here comes from a woman between 25 and 40 years old in good health.

Of note for this clonotype: Since a much larger clone is just one base distant, this may be a read error. The chain joins TRBV7-9 to TRBJ2-4; 9 bases agree with TRBD2. The germline V gene encodes CDR1 SEHNR and CDR2 FQNEAQ (reference sequence). J was trimmed by 13 bases and V by 2 bases; bases with no gene match: 12. The CDR3 has 15 residues. CDR3 bases: TGTGCCAGCAGCTTACTAGCGGGAAGTAGGAATGAGCAGTACTTC. Translation gives CASSLLAGSRNEQYF.

The gene calls are TRBV5-1 and TRBJ2-1; D assignment may be TRBD1 or TRBD2 (5 bases each). Germline V gives CDR1 SGHRS, CDR2 YFSETQ. Trimming left V 4 bases short and J 8 bases short, with 19 bases between. The CDR3 contains 15 residues. CDR3 protein: CASSEGLQDRYEQFF. Written as DNA, the CDR3 is TGCGCCAGCAGCGAGGGGCTCCAGGATAGATATGAGCAGTTCTTC.

In this sample, this clonotype turned up a few times. Compared with germline, one end of the junction differs, possibly owing to a read error. This chain joins TRBV28 and TRBJ1-4; TRBD1 matches 7 bases. The length of the CDR3 is 16 residues. Germline V gene data show CDR1 as MDHEN and CDR2 as SYDVKM. The CDR3 loop reads CASSPGGGQSNEKPFF. As DNA, the CDR3 is TGTGCCAGCAGTCCGGGGGGGGGACAGTCTAATGAAAAACCGTTTTTT.

With respect to this clonotype: A much larger clone differs from this one at a single base, so this may be a read error. The rearrangement links TRBV4-1 to TRBJ2-5, with D unclear. The CDR3 is 14 amino acids. The germline V gene encodes CDR1 MGHRA and CDR2 YSYEKL. CDR3 sequence reads: CASSQAGLQEAQYF. The DNA for the CDR3 is TGCGCCAGCAGCCAAGCCGGGCTCCAAGAGGCCCAGTACTTC.